This T cell receptor (beta chain) was documented in a study of a mutant IDH1 vaccine in newly diagnosed glioma. Study-level background: Vaccines began 4-6 weeks after radiotherapy alone, or with temozolomide cycles.

Regarding this clone: What it binds is unknown.

As for time point: week 23, last vaccination. Every vaccination contained 300 ug of the mutant IDH1 20-mer peptide and was paired with topical imiquimod. This CDR3 is built from 13 residues. V was shortened by 1 base and J by 8 bases, with 11 bases between the two germline ends. Germline loops: CDR1 SEHNR, CDR2 FQNEAQ (reference sequence). Clones were read by immunoSEQ multiplex PCR, and TCRdb kept only the in-frame ones, dropping some. Here the sample spans 50,000 to 60,000 clones, about 80% being singletons. The receptor comes from a man between 40 and 49 years old with glioma. This specimen was PBMCs, taken from a glioma patient whose treatment included an IDH1 peptide vaccine. This sequence joins TRBV7-9 and TRBJ1-2, with D tentatively TRBD1 (5 bases). CDR3 DNA: TGTGCCAGCAGCTTAGAGGGGACGGGCGGCTACACCTTC. This gives the protein CASSLEGTGGYTF.